A selection of T cell receptor beta chains follows, all from one sample in a study of graft-versus-host responses after intestinal transplantation. TCRdb's table, derived via immunoSEQ multiplex PCR, lists solely in-frame clones and lacks some. The sample records 20,000 to 30,000 clones, approximately 87% being singletons. Sequencing was performed on PBMCs, taken 28 days after intestinal transplant. The receptor set was obtained from a human patient who received an intestinal transplant, so some T cells may come from the graft donor. CDR3s include the opening cysteine and the closing phenylalanine or tryptophan. Fields, in order: D gene, J gene, V gene, clone size, CDR3 DNA, CDR3 protein. The D gene is left open where the match is weak. Some rows mark clone size as missing; the rest say once, few, many or name a class of expanded clone.

>.|TRBJ2-7|TRBV29-1|.
TGCAGCGTTGTTACCAGGGCCTCCTACGAGCAGTACTTC
CSVVTRASYEQYF
>TRBD2|TRBJ2-1|TRBV15|.
TGTGCCACCAGCAGCGGGAGGAGCAATGAGCAGTTCTTC
CATSSGRSNEQFF
>TRBD1|TRBJ2-7|TRBV28|.
TGTGCCAGCAGTCCAACAGGGGGCTCCGAGCAGTACTTC
CASSPTGGSEQYF
>TRBD1|TRBJ2-7|TRBV6-5|.
TGTGCCAGCAGCTACAGGGGCGTAACCTCCTACGAGCAGTACTTC
CASSYRGVTSYEQYF
>.|TRBJ1-2|TRBV9|few
TGTGCCAGCAGCGGGGCCGGGGGTAACTATGGCTACACCTTC
CASSGAGGNYGYTF
>.|TRBJ2-7|TRBV4-1|.
TGCGCCAGCAGCCAAGACTACCTAACCTACGAGCAGTACTTC
CASSQDYLTYEQYF
>.|TRBJ1-1|TRBV27|.
TGTGCCAGCAGTCCGAAGGAGGGGCCCTGGAGCACTGAAGCTTTCTTT
CASSPKEGPWSTEAFF
>.|TRBJ2-1|TRBV7-8|.
TGTGCCAGCAGCTTAGAGGCGGGTAGCTCCTACAATGAGCAGTTCTTC
CASSLEAGSSYNEQFF
>TRBD1|TRBJ2-7|TRBV9|.
TGTGCCAGCAGCGTAGTAGGGGACAGCTCCTACGAGCAGTACTTC
CASSVVGDSSYEQYF
>TRBD1|TRBJ2-2|TRBV10-3|few
TGTGCCATCAGTGAGTCGGCGGACAGGAGGGAGCTGTTTTTT
CAISESADRRELFF
>.|TRBJ2-2|TRBV7-3|.
TGTGCCAGCACCTCCCGCCGGGGAGACACCGGGGAGCTGTTTTTT
CASTSRRGDTGELFF
>TRBD1|TRBJ2-3|TRBV9|.
TGTGCCAGCAGCGTAGACCCCCCCGGACAGGGGGGCACAGATACGCAGTATTTT
CASSVDPPGQGGTDTQYF
>.|TRBJ2-3|TRBV9|.
TGTGCCAGCAGCGTAGGGGTAGCCCCTACTACTAGCACAGATACGCAGTATTTT
CASSVGVAPTTSTDTQYF
>.|TRBJ2-7|TRBV6-6|.
TGTGCCAGCAGTTACGATGGGGACGAGCAGTACTTC
CASSYDGDEQYF
>.|TRBJ2-1|TRBV6-5|.
TGTGCCAGCAGTTACTCCTCCCCGACCGGTGCAAATGAGCAGTTCTTC
CASSYSSPTGANEQFF
>.|TRBJ2-4|TRBV7-9|.
TGTGCCAGCAGCTTTTCCCCCGAGGAGGTCGGGTCCAAAAACATTCAGTACTTC
CASSFSPEEVGSKNIQYF
>TRBD1|TRBJ1-6|TRBV9|.
TGTGCCAGCAGCCCTGGACAGGGAGCGGGGTATCATTCACCCCTCCACTTT
CASSPGQGAGYHSPLHF
>.|TRBJ1-1|TRBV9|.
TGTGCCAGCAGCGCCTCCTCCGCGCTGAACACTGAAGCTTTCTTT
CASSASSALNTEAFF
>TRBD1|TRBJ1-5|TRBV10-3|.
TGTGCCATCAGTGAGGACAGGGGCCTAAGGCCCCAGCATTTT
CAISEDRGLRPQHF
>TRBD2|TRBJ2-1|TRBV6-1|.
TGTGCCAGCAGTGAGATTTGGGGGGGAGTTTACACGAGCTACAATGAGCAGTTCTTC
CASSEIWGGVYTSYNEQFF
>.|TRBJ2-2|TRBV6-1|.
TGTGCCAGCAGTGAACGGCCAGGGGATTCTGGAGAGCTGTTTTTT
CASSERPGDSGELFF
>.|TRBJ1-4|TRBV10-3|few
TGTGCCATGGGGGGCGGTGAAAAACTGTTTTTT
CAMGGGEKLFF
>TRBD1|TRBJ1-4|TRBV5-1|.
TGCGCCAGCAGCCCTGGACAGGTCGAAAGAGAAAAACTGTTTTTT
CASSPGQVEREKLFF
>TRBD2|TRBJ2-3|TRBV7-9|.
TGTGCCAGCAGCTATTCACTAGCGGGAGGGCCGGGGGATACGCAGTATTTT
CASSYSLAGGPGDTQYF